There are many counts of the clone carrying this T cell receptor (beta chain). Each CDR3 protein gets one entry after TCRdb re-called the RT-PCR reads with MiXCR. The repertoire includes about 700,000 distinct CDR3 sequences, 11% to 15% of them detected once, and 3.6% sits in the top ten. Trimming removed 5 bases at V and 5 bases at J, with 13 bases between. In germline, CDR1 is SEHNR, CDR2 FQNEAQ (reference sequence). The CDR3 has 13 residues. This chain links TRBV7-9 with TRBJ2-7; D possibly corresponds to TRBD2 (5 bases). This receptor was taken from a female donor in good health, serving as a healthy control. Sequenced material: memory CD4+ T cells from blood. The DNA of the CDR3 is TGTGCCAGCAGCAAACCTAGCAGCCACGAGCAGTACTTC. Protein product: CASSKPSSHEQYF. The whole variable domain, remainder taken from reference TRBV7-9 and TRBJ2-7, is DTGVSQNPRHKITKRGQNVTFRCDPISEHNRLYWYRQTLGQGPEFLTYFQNEAQLEKSRLLSDRFSAERPKGSFSTLEIQRTEQGDSAMYLCASSKPSSHEQYFGPGTRLTVT.